Given below is one T cell receptor (beta chain) in context. Its antigen is not known. This CDR3 region has 15 residues. V was trimmed by 7 bases and J by 0 bases, leaving 15 bases between them. The germline V gene encodes CDR1 MNHNS and CDR2 SASEGT. The data stem from a study of shared clonotypes between healthy human individuals. Replicate PCRs run on sorted subsets employed around 200 ng DNA, roughly 30,000 T cell genomes. The assay was immunoSEQ multiplex PCR, and TCRdb's table has in-frame clones only and misses some. The profile shows about 2.4 million clones, around 90% of them singletons. Study results and limitations: Among donors, sharing of clonotypes was expected to be affected by sequencing depth.

The V call is TRBV6-1, the J call TRBJ2-5; D call uncertain. The receptor was derived from a man aged 18 to 29 in good health. The sequenced sample consisted of naive CD4+ T cells sorted from blood. Subset meaning: CD45RA+ positively selected. The CDR3 sequence: CASKTGSLDQETQYF. CDR3 DNA sequence: TGTGCCAGCAAGACCGGGTCATTAGACCAAGAGACCCAGTACTTC.